One and the same sample provided the 29 T cell receptor beta chains below, sequenced in a study of response to subunit inactivated influenza vaccine. MiXCR, run by TCRdb on the RT-PCR reads, gives a single entry per CDR3 protein. The sample contains around 580,000 distinct CDR3 sequences, 14% of which appear only once. Material: PBMCs from blood, obtained 12 days after vaccination. Receptors originate from a man aged 45-60 years who received an inactivated influenza vaccine.

This clonotype was observed a few times. This chain uses TRBV5-5 with TRBJ2-7; 7 nucleotides line up with TRBD1. There are 15 residues in the CDR3. CDR1 SGHKS and CDR2 YYEKEE come from the germline V gene (reference sequence). V trimming: 6 bases; J trimming: 0 bases; junction bases outside the gene matches: 9. DNA for the CDR3: TGTGCCAGCAAAGTCGAACAGGGGTTCTCCTACGAGCAGTACTTC. Protein product: CASKVEQGFSYEQYF. The full variable domain, with the rest looked up from reference TRBV5-5 and TRBJ2-7, is DAGVTQSPTHLIKTRGQQVTLRCSPISGHKSVSWYQQVLGQGPQFIFQYYEKEERGRGNFPDRFSARQFPNYSSELNVNALLLGDSALYLCASKVEQGFSYEQYFGPGTRLTVT.

This clonotype came up a few times. CDR3 region: CASRFSGSSETQYF. In nucleotides, the CDR3 is TGTGCCAGCAGATTTAGCGGGAGTAGTGAGACCCAGTACTTC. The chain carries TRBV12-3 or TRBV12-4 and TRBJ2-5; 9 bases map to TRBD2. This CDR3 has 14 amino acids. The J segment lost 5 bases and the V segment lost 6 bases, leaving 7 bases of the junction unmatched.

This clonotype occurred once. CDR3: CASLDRLTDTQYF. In nucleotides, the CDR3 is TGTGCCAGTCTCGACCGCCTCACAGATACGCAGTATTTT. The chain joins TRBV19 to TRBJ2-3; D gene unclear. V dropped 8 bases and J dropped 2 bases, with 11 bases sitting between them. CDR1 LNHDA and CDR2 SQIVND come from the germline V gene (reference sequence). This CDR3 spans 13 amino acids.

This clonotype has only a few counts. The chain has TRBV12-3 or TRBV12-4 and TRBJ2-4; TRBD1 is a possible D gene (5 bases). Between the trimmed V and J ends, which lost 1 base and 4 bases, there was a span of 8 bases. The CDR3 covers 14 residues. The CDR3 is CASSLGAGKNIQYF. CDR3 in DNA: TGTGCCAGCAGTTTAGGGGCAGGGAAAAACATTCAGTACTTC.

This clonotype was counted at least ten times. This sequence joins TRBV12-3 or TRBV12-4 and TRBJ1-3; D unclear. Deletions cut 5 bases from V and 0 bases from J, with 11 bases between. The CDR3 loop spans 15 amino acids. The CDR3 spells CASSATFSSGNTIYF. The CDR3, as DNA: TGTGCCAGCAGTGCCACTTTTAGCTCTGGAAACACCATATATTTT.

The V call is TRBV3-1, the J call TRBJ2-7; D is ambiguous. The CDR3 loop spans 15 amino acids. The germline gives CDR1 LGHDT, CDR2 YNNKEL (reference sequence). V was cut by 3 bases and J by 1 base, with 13 bases left in between. The chain's CDR3 is CASSQSYYVSYEQYF. The DNA for the CDR3 is TGTGCCAGCAGCCAGAGTTACTACGTTTCCTACGAGCAGTACTTC.

The chain joins TRBV7-2 to TRBJ2-1; 13 nucleotides align to TRBD2. Germline-derived CDR1 and CDR2 are SGHTA and FQGNSA. The V and J ends lost 4 bases and 8 bases, in that order; junction bases with no gene match: 8. The CDR3 extends over 16 amino acids. DNA for the CDR3: TGTGCCAGCAGCTCAAGACTAGCGGGAGGACGGGATGAGCAGTTCTTC. It codes for CASSSRLAGGRDEQFF.

This clonotype was detected ten times or more. This chain links TRBV7-2 with TRBJ2-7, with D maybe TRBD2 (7 bases). The CDR3 consists of 13 residues. The V gene's germline CDR1 is SGHTA and CDR2 FQGNSA. The V and J ends lost 8 bases and 5 bases respectively, with 16 bases between them. The CDR3 DNA reads as TGTGCCAGCTCCCTCGGGGGGCGCGACGAGCAGTACTTC. Amino acid sequence: CASSLGGRDEQYF.

The J gene is TRBJ2-1, the V gene TRBV6-2 or TRBV6-3; TRBD1 aligns across 9 bases. The junction had 6 bases not matched to a gene; V was cut back by 5 bases and J by 4 bases. This CDR3 contains 15 residues. The germline V gene encodes CDR1 MNHEY and CDR2 SVGEGT. The CDR3 coding sequence is TGTGCCAGCAGTAAAAACAGGGGGCTTTACAATGAGCAGTTCTTC. It is translated as CASSKNRGLYNEQFF.

This clonotype has only a few counts. This sequence joins TRBV12-3 or TRBV12-4 and TRBJ1-1, with D possibly being TRBD1 (6 bases). The V gene lost 5 bases and the J gene lost 3 bases, with 13 bases spanning the gap. The CDR3 has 14 residues. The CDR3 sequence: CASSQGGRYTEAFF. CDR3 sequence (DNA): TGTGCCAGCAGTCAAGGGGGGCGGTACACTGAAGCTTTCTTT.

The genes are TRBV7-2 and TRBJ2-1; tentative D call: TRBD1 (5 bases). Trimming took off 5 bases at V and 9 bases at J, with 14 bases between the two ends. Germline V gene sequence: CDR1 SGHTA, CDR2 FQGNSA. This CDR3 spans 13 amino acids. The CDR3 protein is CASSPQGWAEQFF. The DNA for the CDR3 is TGTGCCAGCAGCCCCCAGGGCTGGGCTGAGCAGTTCTTC.

This clonotype has a handful of counts. The J gene is TRBJ1-1, the V gene TRBV27, with a weak D call TRBD1 (5 bases). V dropped 6 bases and J dropped 0 bases, with 14 bases sitting between them. CDR1 is MNHEY, CDR2 SMNVEV, per germline (reference sequence). The CDR3 totals 15 residues. The CDR3 is CASRPSWGMNTEAFF. CDR3 nucleotides: TGTGCCAGCAGGCCCTCCTGGGGCATGAACACTGAAGCTTTCTTT.

This clonotype has a count of ten or more. The V and J genes are TRBV10-3 and TRBJ2-7; TRBD2 aligns across 9 bases. This CDR3 contains 21 residues. V gave up 6 bases and J gave up 0 bases; unmatched junction bases: 24. Germline V gene lookup returns CDR1 ENHRY and CDR2 SYGVKD. The CDR3 DNA follows: TGTGCCATCAGAAACGGGACAGCCCCCGCCGGCGGGAGGGAGAACTCCTACGAGCAGTACTTC. This codes for CAIRNGTAPAGGRENSYEQYF.

V and J are TRBV7-2 and TRBJ2-2; possibly TRBD1 or TRBD2 for D (6 bases each). Deletions cut 2 bases from V and 3 bases from J, with 13 bases between. This CDR3 is 16 amino acids long. The germline V gene encodes CDR1 SGHTA and CDR2 FQGNSA. CDR3: CASSLSVGGHTGELFF. CDR3 sequence (DNA): TGTGCCAGCAGCTTATCTGTAGGGGGGCACACCGGGGAGCTGTTTTTT.

The gene calls are TRBV4-2 and TRBJ2-2; 7 positions agree with TRBD1. The germline CDR1 and CDR2 sequences are LGHNA and YNFKEQ. Unmatched junction bases numbered 7, after V lost 3 bases and J lost 0 bases. This CDR3 is built from 17 residues. CDR3 sequence reads: CASSHEEGTANTGELFF. CDR3 DNA: TGTGCCAGCAGCCACGAAGAGGGGACAGCGAACACCGGGGAGCTGTTTTTT.

The sample holds many counts of this clonotype. CDR3 DNA sequence: TGCAGCGTTGCCCGGGACAGGGTACTTGGCTATGGCTACACCTTC. It is translated as CSVARDRVLGYGYTF. V and J are TRBV29-1 and TRBJ1-2; 9 bases are shared with TRBD1. The germline V gene has CDR1 SQVTM and CDR2 ANQGSEA. CDR3 size: 15 residues. Trimming cost V 4 bases and J 4 bases; bases outside gene matches: 10.

Many counts were recorded for this clonotype. The chain couples TRBV7-9 to TRBJ2-3; D possibly corresponds to TRBD2 (5 bases). Germline V gives CDR1 SEHNR, CDR2 FQNEAQ (reference sequence). The CDR3 is 12 amino acids. V shed 6 bases and J shed 10 bases, with 14 bases lying between them. The CDR3 DNA sequence: TGTGCCAGCAGTCGCCCCGTGGAGGCGCAGTATTTT. Translation gives CASSRPVEAQYF.

Written as DNA, the CDR3 is TGCAGTGCTACCCAAACAGGGAACACTGAAGCTTTCTTT. Translating gives CSATQTGNTEAFF. V is TRBV20-1 and J is TRBJ1-1; D possibly corresponds to TRBD1 (5 bases). Germline values: CDR1 DFQATT, CDR2 SNEGSKA (reference sequence). The CDR3 is 13 residues long. Trimming took off 4 bases at V and 1 base at J, with 10 bases between the two ends.

This sequence joins TRBV3-1 and TRBJ1-2, with unresolved D. Germline V gives CDR1 LGHDT, CDR2 YNNKEL (reference sequence). The CDR3 runs to 12 residues. Trimming took off 4 bases at V and 4 bases at J, with 7 bases between the two ends. The CDR3 spells CASSPGPYGYTF. The CDR3 DNA reads as TGTGCCAGCAGCCCCGGGCCCTATGGCTACACCTTC. Full variable domain (rest looked up from reference TRBV3-1 and TRBJ1-2): DTAVSQTPKYLVTQMGNDKSIKCEQNLGHDTMYWYKQDSKKFLKIMFSYNNKELIINETVPNRFSPKSPDKAHLNLHINSLELGDSAVYFCASSPGPYGYTFGSGTRLTVV.

This clonotype was counted between two and nine times. This rearrangement joins TRBV20-1 to TRBJ2-1; 8 bases fit TRBD1. V lost 6 bases and J lost 14; bases outside the gene matches: 21. Per germline, CDR1 DFQATT and CDR2 SNEGSKA (reference sequence). There are 15 residues in the CDR3. CDR3 coding DNA: TGCAGTGCCCGACCAAGCTTAAGGACAGGGAGATTGGAGTTCTTC. Translating it yields CSARPSLRTGRLEFF.

This clonotype turned up a few times. The chain couples TRBV7-9 to TRBJ1-2, with 7 bases matching TRBD1. V trimming: 1 base; J trimming: 6 bases; junction bases outside the gene matches: 5. The germline V gene has CDR1 SEHNR and CDR2 FQNEAQ (reference sequence). The CDR3 covers 14 residues. This chain's CDR3 is CASSLDRGIDGYTF. The DNA for the CDR3 is TGTGCCAGCAGCTTAGACAGGGGAATAGATGGCTACACCTTC.

V gene TRBV15 combines with J gene TRBJ2-7; 12 bases map to TRBD2. Looked up from germline, CDR1 is LNHNV and CDR2 is YYDKDF (reference sequence). This CDR3 is 16 amino acids long. Trimming cost V 3 bases and J 4 bases; bases outside gene matches: 7. CDR3 protein: CATSRGGTSGQYEQYF. For the CDR3, the DNA is TGTGCCACCAGCAGGGGAGGGACTAGCGGGCAGTACGAGCAGTACTTC.

This clonotype was seen more than once but under ten times. V is TRBV7-8 and J is TRBJ2-7, with TRBD2 matching 9 bases. CDR1 and CDR2 from the germline V gene are SGHVS and FQNEAQ. The CDR3 covers 16 residues. The V segment lost 5 bases and the J segment 1 base; nucleotides outside the gene matches: 9. In DNA form, the CDR3 reads TGTGCCAGCAGCATCGGGAACCTAGCGGGATCCTACGAGCAGTACTTC. Its protein product is CASSIGNLAGSYEQYF.

The gene calls are TRBV5-5 and TRBJ1-1, with D maybe TRBD1 (5 bases). Germline CDR1 and CDR2: SGHKS and YYEKEE (reference sequence). There are 16 residues in the CDR3. Trimming took off 0 bases at V and 5 bases at J, with 17 bases between the two ends. For the CDR3, the DNA is TGTGCCAGCAGCTTGGGTGACAAGGGGACTAAAACTGAAGCTTTCTTT. Translation: CASSLGDKGTKTEAFF.

The rearrangement uses TRBV20-1 and TRBJ2-1, with 11 bases lining up with TRBD2. After removal of 6 bases from V and 7 bases from J, the junction contained 14 bases not matched to a gene. Germline values: CDR1 DFQATT, CDR2 SNEGSKA (reference sequence). The length of the CDR3 is 16 residues. The CDR3 DNA follows: TGCAGTGCCCCTTCCAGACTAGCGGGAAGGGTTAATGAGCAGTTCTTC. It encodes CSAPSRLAGRVNEQFF.

This clonotype was detected only a few times. The J gene is TRBJ1-1, the V gene TRBV6-5; D call uncertain. The CDR3 spans 15 residues. Trimming stripped 2 bases from V and 5 bases from J, with 15 bases between. Germline loops: CDR1 MNHEY, CDR2 SVGAGI. The CDR3 DNA reads TGTGCCAGCAGTTACACCAGAAACCAGGCGACTGAAGCTTTCTTT. Amino acids: CASSYTRNQATEAFF.

V is TRBV20-1 and J is TRBJ1-6, with D possibly being TRBD1 (6 bases). This CDR3 has 16 amino acids. Deletions cut 2 bases from V and 0 bases from J, with 11 bases between. Germline CDR1 reads DFQATT; CDR2 reads SNEGSKA (reference sequence). The CDR3 DNA follows: TGCAGTGCTAGACCAACAGGGAGCTCCTATAATTCACCCCTCCACTTT. Amino acid sequence: CSARPTGSSYNSPLHF.

This chain uses TRBV4-1 with TRBJ2-7, with TRBD1 matching over 8 bases. V gave up 3 bases and J gave up 2 bases; unmatched junction bases: 12. CDR1 and CDR2 (germline): MGHRA, YSYEKL. The length of the CDR3 is 17 residues. The CDR3: CASSQETGTGWPYEQYF. DNA of the CDR3: TGCGCCAGCAGCCAGGAAACCGGGACAGGTTGGCCCTACGAGCAGTACTTC.

V and J are TRBV29-1 and TRBJ2-1; no clear D. The germline V gene encodes CDR1 SQVTM and CDR2 ANQGSEA. CDR3 length: 14 amino acids. With 4 bases removed from V and 5 bases from J, the gap between germline ends came to 15 bases. CDR3 region: CSVVGAVSNNEQFF. The CDR3 nucleotides are TGCAGCGTTGTCGGCGCAGTGTCTAACAATGAGCAGTTCTTC.